The T cell receptor beta chain described here comes from a study of human T cells and chemical hapten exposure. TCRdb reprocessed the RACE reads via MiXCR and lists one record per CDR3 protein. The profile shows around 250,000 distinct CDR3 sequences, 8.6% of them singletons. The sample holds a few counts of this clonotype. Its antigen is currently unknown. Study findings and constraints: Against controls, expanded TCRs gave rise to significantly more large CDR3 similarity clusters.

Germline lookup yields CDR1 SGHTA and CDR2 FQGNSA. The CDR3 totals 14 residues. Trimming pared 1 base from V and 1 base from J, leaving 7 bases between. Time point given: pre-sensitization, week 0. This sample's treatment: therapeutic diphenylcyclopropenone sensitization with weekly scalp DPC. The J gene is TRBJ1-1, the V gene TRBV7-2; no firm D call. The sample consisted of whole blood, taken in connection with sensitization to the hapten diphenylcyclopropenone (DPC). This TCR was sampled from a woman aged 40 to 55 with alopecia areata. Some clones in this sample may be carry-over from other donors' samples. CDR3 region: CASSLEQTNTEAFF. The CDR3 DNA follows: TGTGCCAGCAGCTTAGAACAGACGAACACTGAAGCTTTCTTT.